The rows below give T cell receptor beta chains drawn from one sample of a study of blood T cell repertoires in COVID-19. Only in-frame clones appear in the TCRdb table, and some are missing; sequencing was by immunoSEQ multiplex PCR. The table has a few hundred thousand clones, 80% to 90% seen once. The sequenced sample was peripheral blood. All receptors come from a man younger than 35 with COVID-19, enrolled during active disease. Each CDR3 is given with its conserved first and last residue. The D gene is left open where the match is weak. Only part of the rows carry a size: once, few, many, or a class if the clone is expanded.

>.|.|TRBJ1-1|TRBV14
TGTGCCAGCAGCCAAGATTGGGGCGATTTGAACACTGAAGCTTTCTTT
CASSQDWGDLNTEAFF
>.|TRBD2|TRBJ2-2|TRBV5-1
TGCGCCAGCAGCTTCGGGACTAGCGGGATGGACACCGGGGAGCTGTTTTTT
CASSFGTSGMDTGELFF
>.|TRBD2|TRBJ2-1|TRBV11-3
TGTGCCAGCAGCTTGAGCGCGGGGACTAGCGGGAGGGGCGAGCAGTTCTTC
CASSLSAGTSGRGEQFF
>.|TRBD2|TRBJ2-2|TRBV3-1/TRBV3-2
TGTGCCAGCAGCCCCAGCGGACTAGCGGGAAGACGGACCGGGGAGCTGTTTTTT
CASSPSGLAGRRTGELFF
>few|TRBD1|TRBJ1-2|TRBV15
TGTGCCACCAGAGAGAACAGGGGGCTTAACTATGGCTACACCTTC
CATRENRGLNYGYTF
>.|TRBD2|TRBJ2-3|TRBV7-3
TGTGCCAGCAGCCTTAACCCGACTAGCGGGCTTACAGATACGCAGTATTTT
CASSLNPTSGLTDTQYF
>.|.|TRBJ1-1|TRBV6-5
TGTGCCAGCATTCGGCGGACTGAAGCTTTCTTT
CASIRRTEAFF
>.|.|TRBJ1-2|TRBV7-9
TGTGCCAGCAGCTTAAGACAGCTCGCTGGCTACACCTTC
CASSLRQLAGYTF
>.|TRBD2|TRBJ2-2|TRBV19
TGTGCCAGTAGTAATGAGGGACTAACTCTCACCGGGGAGCTGTTTTTT
CASSNEGLTLTGELFF
>.|TRBD2|TRBJ2-3|TRBV19
TGTGCCAGTACCAGGACTAGCGGGACAGATACGCAGTATTTT
CASTRTSGTDTQYF